Below, one T cell receptor beta chain is given with its context. The protocol was immunoSEQ multiplex PCR, while the TCRdb copy is restricted to in-frame clones and leaves out a portion. The sample holds approximately 150,000 clones; under 95% are singletons and the top ten take more than 5%. The CDR3 covers 13 residues. V was shortened by 7 bases and J by 0 bases, with 7 bases between the two germline ends. Germline-derived CDR1 and CDR2 are MNHEY and SVGAGI. This sample stems from a study of control samples from healthy donors and cancer patients. The sequence was obtained from a man aged 18 to 30 in good health. The chain carries TRBV6-5 and TRBJ1-3; D remains unclear. The specimen sequenced was blood. CDR3 sequence (DNA): TGTGCCAGCAATCCGGACTCTGGAAACACCATATATTTT. This codes for CASNPDSGNTIYF.